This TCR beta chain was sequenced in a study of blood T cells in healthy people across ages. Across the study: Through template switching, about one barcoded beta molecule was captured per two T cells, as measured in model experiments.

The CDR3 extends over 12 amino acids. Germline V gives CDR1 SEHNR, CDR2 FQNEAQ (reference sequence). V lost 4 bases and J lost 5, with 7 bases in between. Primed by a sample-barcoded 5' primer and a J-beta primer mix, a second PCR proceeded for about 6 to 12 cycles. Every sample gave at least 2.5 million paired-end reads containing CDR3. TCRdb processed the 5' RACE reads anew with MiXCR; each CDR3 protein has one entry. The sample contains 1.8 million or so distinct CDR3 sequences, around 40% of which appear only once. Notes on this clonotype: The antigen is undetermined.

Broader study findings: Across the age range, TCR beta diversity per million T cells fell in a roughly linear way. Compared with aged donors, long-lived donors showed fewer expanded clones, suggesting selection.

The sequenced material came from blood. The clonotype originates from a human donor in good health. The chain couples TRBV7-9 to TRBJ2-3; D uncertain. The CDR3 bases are TGTGCCAGCAGCTCCTACGGAGATACGCAGTATTTT. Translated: CASSSYGDTQYF.